This T cell receptor beta chain was sequenced in a study of T-cell memory formation after mild COVID-19. From germline, CDR1 is SGHVS and CDR2 FQNEAQ. The CDR3 extends over 17 amino acids. V lost 1 base, J lost 3 bases, and 7 bases stayed unmatched. The TCR alpha and TCR beta cDNA libraries, bearing sample barcodes and UMIs, were generated by 5'RACE using constant-segment primers. TCRdb re-analysed the 5' RACE reads in MiXCR, keeping a single row per CDR3 protein. The sample carries about 600,000 distinct CDR3 sequences, roughly a fifth recorded once. V and J are TRBV7-8 and TRBJ2-2, with 8 bases fitting TRBD2. The sequenced material came from PBMCs or a T cell subset sorted from them (not recorded which). This TCR was sampled from an adult woman who had mild COVID-19 (a few samples of this study predate the infection). Cell type and time point are not known. CDR3 in amino acids: CASSLGFWRGDTGELFF. CDR3 nucleotide sequence: TGTGCCAGCAGCTTAGGATTTTGGCGGGGGGACACCGGGGAGCTGTTTTTT.